These 10 T cell receptor beta chains were all obtained from the same sample, sequenced in a study of T cell repertoires in cytomegalovirus infection (dated by TCRdb to about 2019). The treatment or condition tag for this specimen amounts to: in vitro stimulation with specific CMV peptide epitopes to enrich CMV-specific T cells. The antigens of these receptors remain unknown. Sequencing was performed on an Illumina HiSeq 1500. TCRdb reran the public reads through fastp at Q25 and MiXCR, keeping productive beta chains. Rows with one shared CDR3 protein collapse into an entry with the most common genes and DNA. Present in this sample are approximately 990,000 distinct CDR3 sequences, roughly 31% of which were seen just once. The leading ten clones occupy roughly an eighth of the sample. Here the sequenced sample was cultured CD8+ T cells from PBMCs, taken from culture after CMV antigen stimulation. These receptors were taken from a human donor in good health (CMV status not recorded). Some clones in this sample may be carry-over from other donors' samples.

Only a few counts were recorded for this clonotype. This chain connects TRBV27 to TRBJ1-4; no clear D gene. Trimming left V 6 bases short and J 7 bases short, with 24 bases between. This CDR3 region has 17 residues. Germline CDR1 MNHEY, CDR2 SMNVEV (reference sequence). CDR3 region: CASRPLSPGGGREKLFF. The CDR3 DNA is TGTGCCAGCAGACCTCTCTCTCCGGGTGGCGGGCGTGAAAAACTGTTTTTT.

This clonotype was picked up a small number of times. The chain carries TRBV6-5 and TRBJ1-5; no clear D. V was shortened by 4 bases and J by 3 bases, with 10 bases between the two germline ends. The CDR3 runs 14 residues. In germline, CDR1 is MNHEY, CDR2 SVGAGI. CDR3 loop: CASSSFDANQPQHF. Written as DNA, the CDR3 is TGTGCCAGCAGTTCCTTCGACGCCAATCAGCCCCAGCATTTT.

The chain employs TRBV12-3 or TRBV12-4 and TRBJ2-5, with a tentative D call TRBD1 (5 bases). Trimming removed 5 bases from V and 2 bases from J, with 9 bases in between. The CDR3 totals 13 residues. This chain's CDR3 is CASSDSSQETQYF. Written as DNA, the CDR3 is TGTGCCAGCAGTGACAGTTCTCAAGAGACCCAGTACTTC.

Concerning this clonotype: Sequence at one end of the junction differs from germline and may be a read error. The chain joins TRBV5-3 to TRBJ2-5; D uncertain. TRBV5-3 is designated an ORF whose function remains uncertain. This CDR3 is built from 11 residues. CDR3 in amino acids: CASSLFETQYF. Here the CDR3 DNA reads TGTGCCAGCAGCTTGTTTGAGACCCAGTACTTC.

The chain combines TRBV15 with TRBJ2-5; D possibly corresponds to TRBD2 (6 bases). Germline V CDR1 and CDR2: LNHNV, YYDKDF (reference sequence). V lost 0 bases, J lost 6 bases, and 23 bases lay in between. The CDR3 runs to 18 residues. The CDR3 protein is CATSRDYVLTGSGQTQYF. The CDR3, as DNA: TGTGCCACCAGCAGAGATTATGTTTTGACCGGGAGCGGGCAGACCCAGTACTTC. Drawing the rest from reference TRBV15 and TRBJ2-5, the complete variable domain is DAMVIQNPRYQVTQFGKPVTLSCSQTLNHNVMYWYQQKSSQAPKLLFHYYDKDFNNEADTPDNFQSRRPNTSFCFLDIRSPGLGDTAMYLCATSRDYVLTGSGQTQYFGPGTRLLVL.

This clonotype was counted a few times. One end of the junction fails to match germline, which may point to a read error. V is TRBV7-9 and J is TRBJ1-5; D perhaps matches TRBD1 (5 bases). CDR1 is SEHNR and CDR2 is FQNEAQ in the germline V gene (reference sequence). CDR3 size: 14 residues. This CDR3 is CASSSGPINEPQHF. CDR3 sequence (DNA): TGTGCCAGCAGCTCGGGACCGATCAATGAGCCCCAGCATTTT.

The chain combines TRBV7-9 with TRBJ2-2; D call uncertain. Per germline, CDR1 SEHNR and CDR2 FQNEAQ (reference sequence). V lost 5 bases, J lost 4 bases, and 14 bases lay in between. The CDR3 length is 15 residues. CDR3 nucleotides: TGTGCCAGCAGCCCGAGTAGCCTTTCCACCGGGGAGCTGTTTTTT. Translation: CASSPSSLSTGELFF.

The chain uses TRBV4-3 and TRBJ2-2; tentatively, D is TRBD1 (6 bases). Germline V gene sequence: CDR1 LGHNA, CDR2 YSLEER. The CDR3 consists of 16 residues. Trimming left V 3 bases short and J 0 bases short, with 11 bases between. The CDR3: CASSHAGVSNTGELFF. The CDR3 region has the DNA TGCGCCAGCAGCCATGCAGGGGTATCGAACACCGGGGAGCTGTTTTTT.

This clonotype was picked up a small number of times. This chain joins TRBV19 and TRBJ1-1, with D perhaps matching TRBD1 (6 bases). The ends were cut back, 1 base at V and 0 bases at J, with 12 bases in the middle. The CDR3 runs 16 residues. Germline CDR1 LNHDA, CDR2 SQIVND (reference sequence). CDR3 sequence reads: CASSIVVGHMNTEAFF. CDR3 DNA: TGTGCCAGTAGTATAGTAGTGGGACACATGAACACTGAAGCTTTCTTT.

The rearrangement joins TRBV27 to TRBJ2-7; possible D gene TRBD1, 6 bases. The CDR3 loop spans 15 amino acids. The V and J ends lost 5 bases and 0 bases respectively, with 14 bases between them. Looked up from germline, CDR1 is MNHEY and CDR2 is SMNVEV (reference sequence). The CDR3 protein is CASSPLGQSSYEQYV. CDR3 in DNA: TGTGCCAGCAGTCCCCTTGGACAGAGCTCCTACGAGCAGTACGTC.